This paragraph covers one T cell receptor (beta chain) sequence. The sample originates from a study of shared clonotypes between healthy human individuals. Profiling relied on immunoSEQ multiplex PCR, and the TCRdb table lists in-frame clones only, not all of them. Of around 1,000,000 clones listed, 60% to 80% are singletons. The CDR3 runs 12 residues. CDR1 WNHNN and CDR2 SYGVQD come from the germline V gene (reference sequence). Trimming removed 8 bases at V and 2 bases at J, with 7 bases between. The origin of this receptor is a man between 18 and 29 years old in good health. Some clones in this sample may be carry-over from other donors' samples. The V gene is TRBV10-1, the J gene TRBJ1-3, with D uncertain. The sample comprised memory CD4+ T cells from PBMCs. Noted subset: CD45RA-negative fraction. Written as DNA, the CDR3 is TGCGCCAGCCCCGCGGCTGGAAACACCATATATTTT. Translation: CASPAAGNTIYF.